These 31 T cell receptor beta chains originate from one sample sequenced in a study of CD4 T cells in relation to SARS-CoV-2 and coronaviruses. These receptors' antigens are unknown. The table came from immunoSEQ multiplex PCR; TCRdb's copy has only in-frame clones and leaves some out. The sample consists of 25,000 to 30,000 clones, over 70% of them appearing once. CD4+ T cells from unexposed donors were obtained before the COVID-19 pandemic (2011-2018). CD4+ T cells were isolated from the cells after more than 8 days of culture. Sequencing used CD4+ T cells from PBMCs, cultured in vitro. These receptors came from a human donor in good health.

This rearrangement joins TRBV5-5 to TRBJ2-2; 7 bases match TRBD1. The germline gives CDR1 SGHKS, CDR2 YYEKEE (reference sequence). Unmatched junction bases numbered 7, after V lost 4 bases and J lost 4 bases. The CDR3 contains 15 residues. The chain's CDR3 is CASSIGQAPTGELFF. For the CDR3, the DNA is TGTGCCAGCAGCATAGGACAGGCTCCCACCGGGGAGCTGTTTTTT.

CDR3 protein: CASSSRRDSSPEQYF. As DNA, the CDR3 is TGTGCCAGTAGTTCGCGGCGCGATTCCAGTCCCGAGCAGTACTTC. The rearrangement uses TRBV19 and TRBJ2-7; unclear D gene. The germline CDR1 and CDR2 sequences are LNHDA and SQIVND (reference sequence). The CDR3 contains 15 residues. V was clipped by 5 bases and J by 6 bases, with 20 bases between them.

This sequence joins TRBV2 and TRBJ1-2; D is unclear. V lost 4 bases, J lost 8 bases, and 11 bases lay in between. In germline, CDR1 is SNHLY, CDR2 FYNNEI. The CDR3 totals 12 residues. DNA for the CDR3: TGTGCCAGCAGTGTATCTGGGGAAGGCTACACCTTC. It codes for CASSVSGEGYTF.

CDR3 DNA sequence: TGTGCCAGCAGGGGACTAGCGGGAGAAGACGAGCAGTACTTC. It is translated as CASRGLAGEDEQYF. The chain links TRBV27 to TRBJ2-7, with 14 bases identical to TRBD2. Trimming took 6 bases from V and 5 from J; bases not matched to a gene: 3. Germline V lookup: CDR1 MNHEY, CDR2 SMNVEV (reference sequence). CDR3 length equals 14 residues.

The sample holds a few counts of this clone. V and J are TRBV30 and TRBJ1-2; the match to TRBD1 covers 7 bases. V was clipped by 7 bases and J by 5 bases; unmatched bases: 13. The CDR3 loop spans 14 amino acids. The V gene's germline CDR1 is GTSNPN and CDR2 SVGIG (reference sequence). The CDR3 loop is CAFEQGILRYGYTF. In DNA, the CDR3 is TGTGCCTTTGAACAGGGGATCCTTCGGTATGGCTACACCTTC.

This clone has only one observation. This chain links TRBV5-1 with TRBJ2-5; D may be TRBD2 (5 bases). This CDR3 is 14 amino acids long. Trimming left V 3 bases short and J 5 bases short, with 14 bases between. The germline CDR1 and CDR2 sequences are SGHRS and YFSETQ. This CDR3 reads CASSSPGGVETQYF. As DNA, the CDR3 is TGCGCCAGCAGCTCTCCAGGAGGTGTGGAGACCCAGTACTTC. The full variable domain, completed using reference TRBV5-1 and TRBJ2-5, is KAGVTQTPRYLIKTRGQQVTLSCSPISGHRSVSWYQQTPGQGLQFLFEYFSETQRNKGNFPGRFSGRQFSNSRSEMNVSTLELGDSALYLCASSSPGGVETQYFGPGTRLLVL.

The J gene is TRBJ1-1, the V gene TRBV19, with 11 bases matching TRBD1. J lost 5 bases, V lost 6 bases, and 8 bases had no gene match. This CDR3 is 15 amino acids long. Germline V lookup: CDR1 LNHDA, CDR2 SQIVND (reference sequence). The CDR3 is CASRQRTGGRTEAFF. Here the CDR3 DNA reads TGTGCCAGTAGACAACGGACAGGGGGCCGGACTGAAGCTTTCTTT.

CDR3 amino acids: CASSYHGTSLYGYTF. DNA of the CDR3: TGTGCCAGCAGTTACCATGGGACAAGTTTGTATGGCTACACCTTC. The chain carries TRBV6-5 and TRBJ1-2; the D gene is possibly TRBD1 (6 bases). Trimming removed 2 bases from V and 5 bases from J, with 15 bases in between. Germline V gives CDR1 MNHEY, CDR2 SVGAGI. The CDR3 totals 15 residues.

V and J are TRBV3-1 (or the pseudogene TRBV3-2) and TRBJ2-7; 8 bases are a match to TRBD2. V lost 3 bases, J lost 8 bases, and 12 bases stayed unmatched. This CDR3 spans 15 amino acids. CDR1 and CDR2 (germline): LGHDT, YNNKEL (reference sequence). For the CDR3, the DNA is TGTGCCAGCAGCCAGGAGGGGAGCGGGGGTAGCAAGCAGTACTTC. It yields the protein CASSQEGSGGSKQYF.

The chain is built from TRBV4-3 and TRBJ2-7; D unresolved. V was pared by 0 bases and J by 2 bases, with 8 bases between. Germline assignment: CDR1 LGHNA and CDR2 YSLEER. This CDR3 spans 14 amino acids. Written as DNA, the CDR3 is TGCGCCAGCAGCCAAGATAACGGGCCCTACGAGCAGTACTTC. Residues: CASSQDNGPYEQYF.

The chain's CDR3 is CASSLNLAEGYTF. CDR3 bases: TGTGCCAGCAGCTTGAACTTAGCGGAAGGCTACACCTTC. The rearrangement uses TRBV7-9 and TRBJ1-2; D unresolved. Germline CDR1 and CDR2: SEHNR and FQNEAQ (reference sequence). This CDR3 region has 13 residues. V lost 3 bases, J lost 8 bases, and 13 bases lay in between. The whole variable domain, filled in from reference TRBV7-9 and TRBJ1-2, reads DTGVSQNPRHKITKRGQNVTFRCDPISEHNRLYWYRQTLGQGPEFLTYFQNEAQLEKSRLLSDRFSAERPKGSFSTLEIQRTEQGDSAMYLCASSLNLAEGYTFGSGTRLTVV.

The chain joins TRBV18 to TRBJ2-1; 7 bases line up with TRBD2. V lost 2 bases to trimming and J lost 7 bases; unmatched junction nucleotides: 11. Germline CDR1 reads KGHSH; CDR2 reads LQKENI. This CDR3 has 16 residues. The chain's CDR3 is CASSPELAPWGNEQFF. CDR3 coding DNA: TGTGCCAGCTCACCAGAACTAGCGCCCTGGGGAAATGAGCAGTTCTTC.

The chain has TRBV12-5 and TRBJ2-1, with 13 positions matching TRBD2. The CDR3 sequence is 15 residues long. Germline V gene data show CDR1 as LGHNT and CDR2 as FRNRAP. V lost 6 bases to trimming and J lost 8 bases; unmatched junction nucleotides: 7. The CDR3 loop reads CASGQGTSGVDEQFF. In DNA, the CDR3 is TGTGCTAGTGGCCAGGGGACTAGCGGGGTGGATGAGCAGTTCTTC.

The chain uses TRBV4-1 and TRBJ2-5; D may be TRBD2 (5 bases). Germline V lookup: CDR1 MGHRA, CDR2 YSYEKL. The V end was cut by 3 bases, the J end by 5 bases, with 19 bases between. The length of the CDR3 is 16 residues. CDR3 sequence reads: CASSQGRIAIRETQYF. DNA of the CDR3: TGCGCCAGCAGCCAGGGTCGGATAGCGATACGGGAGACCCAGTACTTC.

The DNA for the CDR3 is TGCGCCAGCAGCGCGGCGGTGGGGCAAGAGACCCAGTACTTC. Its translation: CASSAAVGQETQYF. The V and J genes are TRBV5-1 and TRBJ2-5, with D uncertain. This CDR3 has 14 amino acids. CDR1 is SGHRS and CDR2 is YFSETQ in the germline V gene. Trimming stripped 4 bases from V and 2 bases from J, with 12 bases between.

This clone was seen a few times. This sequence joins TRBV6-6 and TRBJ2-1; the match to TRBD2 covers 8 bases. Germline V CDR1 and CDR2: MNHNY, SVGAGI (reference sequence). The CDR3 runs 14 residues. V gave up 6 bases and J gave up 2 bases; unmatched junction bases: 3. The CDR3 protein is CASRSGGPYNEQFF. The CDR3 DNA reads as TGTGCCAGCAGAAGCGGGGGTCCCTACAATGAGCAGTTCTTC.

The V gene is TRBV9, the J gene TRBJ1-3; D perhaps matches TRBD1 (5 bases). The CDR3 is 15 amino acids. Germline V CDR1 and CDR2: SGDLS, YYNGEE. V gave up 0 bases and J gave up 2 bases, with 9 bases separating them. CDR3 residues: CASSVVGGAGNTIYF. The CDR3 DNA sequence: TGTGCCAGCAGCGTAGTTGGGGGGGCTGGAAACACCATATATTTT.

The chain couples TRBV9 to TRBJ2-5; TRBD2 agrees at 14 bases. The germline V gene has CDR1 SGDLS and CDR2 YYNGEE. The CDR3 runs 16 residues. The V segment lost 4 bases and the J segment 5 bases; nucleotides outside the gene matches: 7. The CDR3 nucleotides read TGTGCCAGCAGCCCCGGGACTAGCGGGAGTTGGGAGACCCAGTACTTC. Translated, it gives CASSPGTSGSWETQYF.

As DNA, the CDR3 is TGTGCCAGCAGTTTACAGGGCTACTATGGCTACACCTTC. As protein: CASSLQGYYGYTF. The chain links TRBV28 to TRBJ1-2, with TRBD1 as a possible D gene (5 bases). The CDR3 contains 13 residues. The germline gives CDR1 MDHEN, CDR2 SYDVKM. Trimming removed 2 bases from V and 3 bases from J, with 7 bases in between.

This chain connects TRBV6-2 or TRBV6-3 to TRBJ2-7, with no clear D. The germline V gene encodes CDR1 MNHEY and CDR2 SVGEGT. Trimming shortened V by 4 bases and J by 0 bases, and 10 bases separated the two germline ends. The CDR3 contains 14 residues. CDR3 in amino acids: CASSSHTSSYEQYF. The CDR3 DNA follows: TGTGCCAGCAGTTCGCACACCAGCTCCTACGAGCAGTACTTC.

The CDR3 coding sequence is TGTGCCAGCTCACCACTCGTCGACAGGACCTTGGGCTACACCTTC. It translates to CASSPLVDRTLGYTF. The chain combines TRBV18 with TRBJ1-2, with D perhaps matching TRBD1 (6 bases). CDR1 and CDR2 (germline): KGHSH, LQKENI. There are 15 residues in the CDR3. V was shortened by 1 base and J by 8 bases, with 17 bases between the two germline ends. Full variable domain (remainder filled in from reference TRBV18 and TRBJ1-2): NAGVMQNPRHLVRRRGQEARLRCSPMKGHSHVYWYRQLPEEGLKFMVYLQKENIIDESGMPKERFSAEFPKEGPSILRIQQVVRGDSAAYFCASSPLVDRTLGYTFGSGTRLTVV.

This chain connects TRBV7-9 to TRBJ2-7; D is possibly TRBD2 (6 bases). The CDR3 runs 15 residues. Germline values: CDR1 SEHNR, CDR2 FQNEAQ (reference sequence). The V end was cut by 0 bases, the J end by 4 bases, with 13 bases between. The CDR3 DNA follows: TGTGCCAGCAGCTTAGCGGGAGCGGGCGTATACGAGCAGTACTTC. Its translation is CASSLAGAGVYEQYF.

J is TRBJ2-5 and V is TRBV13; TRBD2 might be the D (6 bases). The germline CDR1 and CDR2 sequences are PRHDT and FYEKMQ (reference sequence). V gave up 5 bases and J gave up 4 bases, with 14 bases separating them. The CDR3 covers 14 residues. The CDR3 is CASSLRLGAETQYF. The CDR3 DNA reads as TGTGCCAGCAGCCTCCGACTAGGAGCAGAGACCCAGTACTTC.

V usage is TRBV7-2 and J usage is TRBJ1-2; TRBD1 matches at 10 bases. This CDR3 contains 13 residues. V lost 4 bases and J lost 9; bases outside the gene matches: 5. The germline V gene has CDR1 SGHTA and CDR2 FQGNSA. The CDR3 DNA reads TGTGCCAGCAGCTACGACAGGGGGCCCAGCTACACCTTC. It specifies CASSYDRGPSYTF.

The chain carries TRBV4-1 and TRBJ2-5; the D is unclear. Trimming cost V 1 base and J 0 bases, with 12 bases left between them. Germline V lookup: CDR1 MGHRA, CDR2 YSYEKL. This CDR3 spans 16 amino acids. The DNA of the CDR3 is TGCGCCAGCAGCCAAGGTGTTGCGGAGAACCAAGAGACCCAGTACTTC. Protein: CASSQGVAENQETQYF.

The genes are TRBV7-9 and TRBJ1-5; no definite D call. Per the germline V gene, CDR1 is SEHNR and CDR2 is FQNEAQ (reference sequence). The V gene lost 4 bases and the J gene lost 1 base, with 11 bases spanning the gap. The CDR3 sequence is 15 residues long. The CDR3 loop reads CASSSDGRSNQPQHF. DNA for the CDR3: TGTGCCAGCAGCTCTGATGGGAGAAGCAATCAGCCCCAGCATTTT.

This clone showed up just a few times. V is TRBV2 and J is TRBJ2-7; a possible D gene is TRBD1 (5 bases). V gave up 9 bases and J gave up 2 bases, with 11 bases separating them. Germline-derived CDR1 and CDR2 are SNHLY and FYNNEI. The CDR3 totals 12 residues. The CDR3 reads CASKTATYEQYF. The DNA for the CDR3 is TGTGCCAGTAAGACAGCAACCTACGAGCAGTACTTC.

The chain employs TRBV5-4 and TRBJ2-3; 10 bases match TRBD2. Looked up from germline, CDR1 is SGHNT and CDR2 is YYREEE (reference sequence). J was trimmed by 3 bases and V by 7 bases; bases with no gene match: 5. This CDR3 has 14 residues. This CDR3 is CASGAGGKTDTQYF. In DNA, the CDR3 is TGTGCCAGCGGAGCGGGAGGGAAGACAGATACGCAGTATTTT.

This clone was detected a few times. The chain uses TRBV2 and TRBJ1-1; TRBD1 is a possible D gene (5 bases). The CDR3 runs 15 residues. Trimming took off 7 bases at V and 0 bases at J, with 15 bases between the two ends. The V gene's germline CDR1 is SNHLY and CDR2 FYNNEI. CDR3 in DNA: TGTGCCAGCAAAGGGGCAGGGAGTATGAACACTGAAGCTTTCTTT. Its protein is CASKGAGSMNTEAFF.

This chain uses TRBV7-2 with TRBJ1-1; D ambiguous. V dropped 3 bases and J dropped 1 base, with 9 bases sitting between them. The germline V gene encodes CDR1 SGHTA and CDR2 FQGNSA. The CDR3 covers 14 residues. The CDR3 is CASSFSRQNTEAFF. The CDR3 nucleotides read TGTGCCAGCAGCTTTAGCAGGCAGAACACTGAAGCTTTCTTT.

This sequence joins TRBV5-1 and TRBJ1-3; a possible D gene is TRBD1 (5 bases). V lost 4 bases and J lost 4, with 15 bases in between. This CDR3 comprises 15 residues. From germline, CDR1 is SGHRS and CDR2 YFSETQ. CDR3 residues: CASSEDGAGGNTIYF. The CDR3 DNA reads as TGCGCCAGCAGCGAGGACGGGGCGGGAGGAAACACCATATATTTT.